This T cell receptor (beta chain) appears in the sequencing data of a study of TIL therapy for anti-PD-1-resistant metastatic lung cancer. Study-level background: Most patients had lung adenocarcinoma; a handful of tumors were EGFR-mutant, two ALK-rearranged; half smoked currently or formerly.

As to time point: pre-treatment sample, taken before nivolumab and TIL therapy. Stage 4 NSCLC adults joined between late 2017 and January 2020. Study-wide results and limits: Treatment-naive, never-smoker and oncogene-addicted patients were overrepresented in this highly selected cohort.

In regard to this clone: The antigen remains undetermined.

The immunoSEQ assay was v3. Survey-level samples got 2 million or so read pairs; deep-level samples got about 5-6.5 million. Sequencing used immunoSEQ multiplex PCR; TCRdb keeps in-frame clones, though not all of them. The sample lists 25,000 to 35,000 clones, about 80% occurring once. Germline-derived CDR1 and CDR2 are MNHEY and SVGAGI. V lost 8 bases to trimming and J lost 2 bases, with 14 bases between them. The CDR3 is 14 amino acids. V and J are TRBV6-5 and TRBJ2-3, with D tentatively TRBD1 (6 bases). This receptor was identified in a woman aged 30-79 years with non-small cell lung cancer. Sequences were derived from blood, sampled at baseline. CDR3 nucleotide sequence: TGTGCCAGCTCTCGCAGGGGATACACAGATACGCAGTATTTT. Amino acids: CASSRRGYTDTQYF.